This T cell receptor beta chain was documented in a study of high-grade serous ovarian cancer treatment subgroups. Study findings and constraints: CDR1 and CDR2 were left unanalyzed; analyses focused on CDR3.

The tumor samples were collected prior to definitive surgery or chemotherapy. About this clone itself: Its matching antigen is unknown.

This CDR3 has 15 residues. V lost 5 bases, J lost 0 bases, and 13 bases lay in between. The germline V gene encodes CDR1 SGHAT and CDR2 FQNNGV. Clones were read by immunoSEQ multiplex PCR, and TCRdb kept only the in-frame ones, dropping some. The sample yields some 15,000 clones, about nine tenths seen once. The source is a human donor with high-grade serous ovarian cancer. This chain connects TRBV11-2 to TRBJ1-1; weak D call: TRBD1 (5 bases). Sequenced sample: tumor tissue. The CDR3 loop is CASSPTWGMNTEAFF. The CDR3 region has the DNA TGTGCCAGCAGCCCAACTTGGGGGATGAACACTGAAGCTTTCTTT.